The clone carrying this T cell receptor beta chain showed up just a few times. This sample stems from a study of cytomegalovirus exposure and HLA in healthy donors. Produced via immunoSEQ multiplex PCR; TCRdb's table is partial and in-frame only. This sample carries about 82,000 clones, around 92% of them seen once, and the ten largest clones take about 0.68%. Germline V gives CDR1 SEHNR, CDR2 FQNEAQ (reference sequence). The V end lost 3 bases, the J end lost 1 base, and 6 bases lay between the germline ends. CDR3 length: 13 residues. The chain links TRBV7-9 to TRBJ1-1; the D gene is possibly TRBD1 (5 bases). The source of this sequence is a man between 18 and 35 years old in good health and CMV-seronegative. The sequenced sample consisted of PBMCs. CDR3: CASSFQGNTEAFF. The CDR3 bases are TGTGCCAGCAGCTTCCAGGGGAACACTGAAGCTTTCTTT.